This TCR beta chain was identified in a study of regulatory T cells in long-lasting Graves disease. General study results and limits: Persistent Graves' patients showed less TCR diversity than newly diagnosed ones.

Time point indicated: newly diagnosed GD, antithyroid drugs for less than 3 months. From RNA extracted from PBMCs, the TCR library was made. There are many counts of this clonotype. What it recognizes is unknown. Arm-PCR of CDR3 regions and iRepertoire HTBI primers were used to build TCR beta libraries. TCRdb reanalysed the multiplex PCR reads using MiXCR and keeps one entry per CDR3 protein. The repertoire includes roughly 560,000 distinct CDR3 sequences, about 12% of them detected once, and about 8.3% sits in the top ten. The CDR3 consists of 18 residues. Trimming removed 1 base from V and 0 bases from J; junction bases left unmatched: 9. Per germline, CDR1 MNHEY and CDR2 SMNVEV (reference sequence). These same data were also listed under a study on T cells in Graves' hyperthyroidism and ophthalmopathy. In that study: Patients with ophthalmopathy were separated from those with stable hyperthyroidism by a 13 V-J model.

This TCR was recovered from a woman aged 25 to 39 with Graves disease. Sequenced material: peripheral blood mononuclear cells (PBMCs), taken at new diagnosis, from a patient treated with antithyroid drugs. The V gene is TRBV27, the J gene TRBJ1-5; 7 nucleotides match TRBD1. The CDR3 protein is CASSLFPKGAHSNQPQHF. CDR3 bases: TGTGCCAGCAGTTTATTTCCAAAGGGGGCTCATAGCAATCAGCCCCAGCATTTT.